Following are 30 T cell receptor beta chains from one sample sequenced in a study of vaccination effects on CD4 cells after COVID-19. No antigens are known for them. Some clones are missing from TCRdb's copy, which holds only in-frame ones; the method was immunoSEQ multiplex PCR. The table records 40,000 to 50,000 clones, more than 65% of them present only once. Sequencing followed a ViraFEST assay step that expanded antigen-specific CD4+ T cells with viral peptide pools. Subsequent to a culture period of under twelve days, CD4+ T cells were isolated. Vaccine recipients lacked prior SARS-CoV-2 infection and had negative nucleocapsid antibodies. Sequencing used CD4+ T cells from PBMCs cultured with HCoV-NL63 spike peptides, obtained before COVID-19 vaccination. Every receptor here comes from a human donor who received a COVID-19 vaccine.

The chain recombines TRBV10-2 with TRBJ2-3; D possibly corresponds to TRBD1 (6 bases). Germline loops: CDR1 WSHSY, CDR2 SAAADI. The ends were cut back, 7 bases at V and 6 bases at J, with 17 bases in the middle. The CDR3 covers 14 residues. Here the CDR3 reads CASTRERGWDTQYF. CDR3 bases: TGCGCCAGCACTCGGGAAAGGGGGTGGGATACGCAGTATTTT.

This clone occurred a few times. The chain employs TRBV5-1 and TRBJ1-5, with 7 nucleotides matching TRBD1. Losses at the gene ends were 4 bases for V and 8 bases for J; bases not matched to a gene: 6. The CDR3 length is 13 residues. The germline gives CDR1 SGHRS, CDR2 YFSETQ. CDR3 in DNA: TGCGCCAGCAGCCGGACAGGAATCGAGCCCCAGCATTTT. It specifies CASSRTGIEPQHF.

This clone was seen only a few times. The sample carries other DNA sequences with the same CDR3. The V and J genes are TRBV2 and TRBJ1-2, with D uncertain. Deletions cut 6 bases from V and 2 bases from J, with 7 bases between. Germline CDR1 and CDR2: SNHLY and FYNNEI. The length of the CDR3 is 12 residues. CDR3 loop: CASRDVNYGYTF. Here the CDR3 DNA reads TGTGCCAGCAGAGATGTGAACTATGGCTACACCTTC.

The chain uses TRBV2 and TRBJ1-5; a weak D match, TRBD1 (5 bases). Trimming cost V 6 bases and J 3 bases, with 12 bases left between them. Germline-derived CDR1 and CDR2 are SNHLY and FYNNEI. The CDR3 loop spans 14 amino acids. CDR3 nucleotides: TGTGCCAGCAGACTCGACAGCCTCAATCAGCCCCAGCATTTT. Translating it yields CASRLDSLNQPQHF.

This clone was detected once. The chain recombines TRBV19 with TRBJ1-6, with D uncertain. Germline values: CDR1 LNHDA, CDR2 SQIVND (reference sequence). Trimming pared 5 bases from V and 5 bases from J, leaving 10 bases between. There are 14 residues in the CDR3. CDR3 region: CASSFRQDNSPLHF. In DNA, the CDR3 is TGTGCCAGTAGTTTTCGGCAGGATAATTCACCCCTCCACTTT.

The chain employs TRBV11-1 and TRBJ1-1; D remains ambiguous. Trimming shortened V by 0 bases and J by 10 bases, and 12 bases separated the two germline ends. CDR3 length: 13 residues. CDR1 SGHAT and CDR2 FQDESV come from the germline V gene (reference sequence). The CDR3 loop reads CASSLARESGAFF. CDR3 nucleotide sequence: TGTGCCAGCAGCTTAGCGAGAGAATCTGGAGCTTTCTTT. Supplemented by reference TRBV11-1 and TRBJ1-1, the full variable domain reads EAEVAQSPRYKITEKSQAVAFWCDPISGHATLYWYRQILGQGPELLVQFQDESVVDDSQLPKDRFSAERLKGVDSTLKIQPAELGDSAMYLCASSLARESGAFFGQGTRLTVV.

This chain links TRBV5-1 with TRBJ2-5; weak D call: TRBD1 (7 bases). CDR3 length: 15 amino acids. Trimming stripped 1 base from V and 4 bases from J, with 14 bases between. Per the germline V gene, CDR1 is SGHRS and CDR2 is YFSETQ. The DNA for the CDR3 is TGCGCCAGCAGCTTGCTGACAGGGAGGTTAGAGACCCAGTACTTC. This codes for CASSLLTGRLETQYF.

The CDR3, as DNA: TGCACCATCTCCAGCGAACCCTACACCGGGGAGCTGTTTTTT. It codes for CTISSEPYTGELFF. V is TRBV29-1 and J is TRBJ2-2; no reliable D call. CDR1 is SQVTM and CDR2 is ANQGSEA in the germline V gene. There are 14 residues in the CDR3.

The chain joins TRBV5-1 to TRBJ2-1; TRBD1 is a possible D gene (6 bases). The CDR3 is 14 amino acids. Germline V gene data show CDR1 as SGHRS and CDR2 as YFSETQ. V lost 2 bases and J lost 8, with 14 bases in between. The CDR3 DNA sequence: TGCGCCAGCAGCTTTGGACAGCCTAGCCATGAGCAGTTCTTC. Translation: CASSFGQPSHEQFF.

This clone was seen a few times. The chain has TRBV6-1 and TRBJ1-6; D is ambiguous. The CDR3 spans 17 residues. Germline CDR1 and CDR2: MNHNS and SASEGT. The ends were cut back, 2 bases at V and 5 bases at J, with 16 bases in the middle. The CDR3 spells CASSEFGPGRDNSPLHF. The CDR3 DNA reads as TGTGCCAGCAGTGAATTTGGGCCGGGTAGGGATAATTCACCCCTCCACTTT.

V usage is TRBV6-1 and J usage is TRBJ2-6; D is uncertain. V lost 3 bases, J lost 2 bases, and 11 bases lay in between. Germline lookup yields CDR1 MNHNS and CDR2 SASEGT. The CDR3 covers 16 residues. This CDR3 is CASSDAGSTGANVLTF. The CDR3 nucleotides are TGTGCCAGCAGTGACGCCGGGTCGACTGGGGCCAACGTCCTGACTTTC.

The rearrangement uses TRBV5-1 and TRBJ2-4; D ambiguous. Trimming stripped 0 bases from V and 0 bases from J, with 4 bases between. The CDR3 spans 14 residues. The germline V gene encodes CDR1 SGHRS and CDR2 YFSETQ. Here the CDR3 DNA reads TGCGCCAGCAGCTTGGAGGTAGCCAAAAACATTCAGTACTTC. Its protein product is CASSLEVAKNIQYF.

The chain uses TRBV6-5 and TRBJ2-7, with D maybe TRBD2 (6 bases). CDR1 is MNHEY and CDR2 is SVGAGI in the germline V gene. The CDR3 loop spans 12 amino acids. Deletions cut 6 bases from V and 3 bases from J, with 9 bases between. Here the CDR3 DNA reads TGTGCCAGCAGGCGGCGGGGCTACGAGCAGTACGTC. Its protein is CASRRRGYEQYV.

The gene calls are TRBV28 and TRBJ2-7; 12 nucleotides align to TRBD1. Germline assignment: CDR1 MDHEN and CDR2 SYDVKM. With V trimmed by 4 bases and J by 5 bases, 18 bases remained unmatched. The CDR3 contains 19 residues. The CDR3 here is CASSSPGQGAQLRLNEQYV. The CDR3 nucleotides are TGTGCCAGCAGTTCTCCGGGACAGGGGGCGCAATTAAGGCTTAACGAGCAGTACGTC.

The CDR3 nucleotides read TGTGCCAGCACCATAGGTCGGCTCAGCGCCCAAGAGACCCAGTACTTC. Translation gives CASTIGRLSAQETQYF. The chain couples TRBV11-1 to TRBJ2-5, with D unresolved. Germline V gene sequence: CDR1 SGHAT, CDR2 FQDESV (reference sequence). The CDR3 extends over 16 amino acids. Trimming took 7 bases from V and 1 from J, leaving 19 bases between them.

The V call is TRBV7-2, the J call TRBJ2-3, with D perhaps matching TRBD1 (6 bases). V lost 8 bases, J lost 2 bases, and 11 bases lay in between. CDR3 length equals 13 residues. Germline-derived CDR1 and CDR2 are SGHTA and FQGNSA. The DNA of the CDR3 is TGTGCCAGCCTGAGACAGGCCACAGATACGCAGTATTTT. Residues: CASLRQATDTQYF.

The V call is TRBV30, the J call TRBJ1-5; a weak D match, TRBD1 (6 bases). The CDR3 loop spans 13 amino acids. V was shortened by 1 base and J by 2 bases, with 6 bases between the two germline ends. Germline V gene data show CDR1 as GTSNPN and CDR2 as SVGIG (reference sequence). CDR3 DNA sequence: TGTGCCTGGAGTGACAGGGGCAATCAGCCCCAGCATTTT. It codes for CAWSDRGNQPQHF. Supplemented by reference TRBV30 and TRBJ1-5, the full variable domain reads SQTIHQWPATLVQPVGSPLSLECTVEGTSNPNLYWYRQAAGRGLQLLFYSVGIGQISSEVPQNLSASRPQDRQFILSSKKLLLSDSGFYLCAWSDRGNQPQHFGDGTRLSIL.

V gene TRBV6-1 combines with J gene TRBJ2-7, with D tentatively TRBD2 (5 bases). Trimming left V 2 bases short and J 5 bases short, with 16 bases between. Per germline, CDR1 MNHNS and CDR2 SASEGT. This CDR3 has 15 residues. CDR3 sequence (DNA): TGTGCCAGCAGTGAAACAAAGCAGGAGGTCCACGAGCAGTACGTC. Residues: CASSETKQEVHEQYV.

The gene calls are TRBV21-1 and TRBJ1-4; the table assigns TRBD1, which was not confirmed against the DNA. TRBV21-1 is tagged as a pseudogene. The CDR3 runs 15 residues. This chain's CDR3 is CASSKARDRDEKLFF. CDR3 DNA: TGTGCCAGCAGCAAAGCTAGGGACAGGGATGAAAAACTGTTTTTT.

The rearrangement uses TRBV9 and TRBJ2-2; D is possibly TRBD1 (5 bases). CDR3 length equals 14 residues. Germline loops: CDR1 SGDLS, CDR2 YYNGEE. Trimming took off 0 bases at V and 5 bases at J, with 8 bases between the two ends. The DNA of the CDR3 is TGTGCCAGCAGCGTAGTAGGGGAAACCGGGGAGCTGTTTTTT. Its translation: CASSVVGETGELFF.

This rearrangement joins TRBV7-2 to TRBJ2-7; 8 bases are shared with TRBD2. CDR1 is SGHTA and CDR2 is FQGNSA in the germline V gene. Trimming cost V 3 bases and J 0 bases; bases outside gene matches: 4. This CDR3 is built from 15 residues. The CDR3: CASSFQRGTSYEQYV. The CDR3, as DNA: TGTGCCAGCAGCTTCCAGCGGGGGACCTCCTACGAGCAGTACGTC.

The gene calls are TRBV6-2 or TRBV6-3 and TRBJ1-1; 8 positions agree with TRBD1. After removal of 2 bases from V and 4 bases from J, the junction contained 9 bases not matched to a gene. CDR1 is MNHEY, CDR2 SVGEGT, per germline. The CDR3 extends over 16 amino acids. The chain's CDR3 is CASSYRGQGGTTEAFF. The CDR3 nucleotides read TGTGCCAGCAGTTACCGTGGACAGGGCGGAACCACTGAAGCTTTCTTT.

This sequence joins TRBV6-5 and TRBJ1-1; no definite D call. The CDR3 runs 12 residues. V lost 4 bases to trimming and J lost 3 bases, with 6 bases between them. In germline, CDR1 is MNHEY, CDR2 SVGAGI. The CDR3 nucleotides are TGTGCCAGCAGTTCCAGGTACACTGAAGCTTTCTTT. Encoded protein: CASSSRYTEAFF.

The chain combines TRBV2 with TRBJ2-3; 9 nucleotides line up with TRBD2. V trimming: 6 bases; J trimming: 0 bases; junction bases outside the gene matches: 4. Looked up from germline, CDR1 is SNHLY and CDR2 is FYNNEI. This CDR3 comprises 15 residues. CDR3 sequence reads: CASRPSGVSTDTQYF. DNA for the CDR3: TGTGCCAGCAGACCTAGCGGGGTGAGCACAGATACGCAGTATTTT. The variable domain in full, completed from reference TRBV2 and TRBJ2-3, reads EPEVTQTPSHQVTQMGQEVILRCVPISNHLYFYWYRQILGQKVEFLVSFYNNEISEKSEIFDDQFSVERPDGSNFTLKIRSTKLEDSAMYFCASRPSGVSTDTQYFGPGTRLTVL.

In this sample, this clone turned up a few times. The chain is built from TRBV5-1 and TRBJ2-2; D remains unclear. Germline lookup yields CDR1 SGHRS and CDR2 YFSETQ. V was trimmed by 1 base and J by 2 bases, leaving 9 bases between them. The CDR3 totals 15 residues. CDR3 coding DNA: TGCGCCAGCAGCTTGCAGACACTTAACACCGGGGAGCTGTTTTTT. Translating it yields CASSLQTLNTGELFF.

J is TRBJ1-5 and V is TRBV19, with 7 bases aligning to TRBD1. Trimming removed 7 bases from V and 2 bases from J; junction bases left unmatched: 2. CDR3 size: 13 residues. Germline CDR1 LNHDA, CDR2 SQIVND (reference sequence). The CDR3 region has the DNA TGTGCCAGTAAAGACAGGGGCAATCAGCCCCAGCATTTT. Translation gives CASKDRGNQPQHF.

This chain uses TRBV5-1 with TRBJ2-3; D remains unclear. Germline V gives CDR1 SGHRS, CDR2 YFSETQ. V was shortened by 5 bases and J by 4 bases, with 14 bases between the two germline ends. The CDR3 length is 14 residues. This CDR3 reads CASSELRTSDTQYF. The DNA for the CDR3 is TGCGCCAGCAGTGAATTACGCACCTCAGATACGCAGTATTTT.

The CDR3 sequence: CASSPKGGNTDTQYF. For the CDR3, the DNA is TGTGCCAGCAGCCCCAAAGGAGGGAACACAGATACGCAGTATTTT. The V and J genes are TRBV6-5 and TRBJ2-3; the D gene is possibly TRBD2 (6 bases). Trimming shortened V by 6 bases and J by 2 bases, and 15 bases separated the two germline ends. CDR3 length: 15 residues. Germline V gives CDR1 MNHEY, CDR2 SVGAGI.

A few counts support this clone. This chain joins TRBV7-9 and TRBJ2-6; D is ambiguous. Trimming removed 4 bases at V and 0 bases at J, with 7 bases between. The CDR3 is 15 residues long. Germline V gene sequence: CDR1 SEHNR, CDR2 FQNEAQ (reference sequence). The CDR3 sequence: CASSSWGSGANVLTF. The CDR3 DNA is TGTGCCAGCAGCTCCTGGGGCTCTGGGGCCAACGTCCTGACTTTC. The full variable domain, rest sourced from reference TRBV7-9 and TRBJ2-6, is DTGVSQNPRHKITKRGQNVTFRCDPISEHNRLYWYRQTLGQGPEFLTYFQNEAQLEKSRLLSDRFSAERPKGSFSTLEIQRTEQGDSAMYLCASSSWGSGANVLTFGAGSRLTVL.

The chain links TRBV20-1 to TRBJ2-7; the match to TRBD2 covers 8 bases. From germline, CDR1 is DFQATT and CDR2 SNEGSKA (reference sequence). The J segment lost 2 bases and the V segment lost 3 bases, leaving 6 bases of the junction unmatched. The CDR3 runs to 14 residues. CDR3 DNA sequence: TGCAGTGCTAGTCGTACTAGCGGTACCTACGAGCAGTACGTC. This translates into CSASRTSGTYEQYV.